The 20 T cell receptor beta chains below were found in one sample sequenced in a study of blood T cell repertoires in COVID-19. Generated by immunoSEQ multiplex PCR, the TCRdb table keeps only in-frame clones and is missing some. The data contain roughly 190,000 clones, around 83% of them singletons. The sequencing input was peripheral blood. These TCRs come from a man aged 50 or older with active or convalescent COVID-19.

This rearrangement joins TRBV6-5 to TRBJ2-1; no clear D. The CDR3 has 12 residues. Germline loops: CDR1 MNHEY, CDR2 SVGAGI. V gave up 4 bases and J gave up 8 bases, with 9 bases separating them. CDR3 in DNA: TGTGCCAGCAGTTCCTATGGTGATGAGCAGTTCTTC. Encoded protein: CASSSYGDEQFF.

The CDR3 DNA is TGCGCCAGCAGCTGGGGACAGGGGAGGGCAGATACGCAGTATTTT. This codes for CASSWGQGRADTQYF. This sequence joins TRBV5-1 and TRBJ2-3; 10 nucleotides align to TRBD1. Germline loops: CDR1 SGHRS, CDR2 YFSETQ. The CDR3 is made up of 15 amino acids. V shed 3 bases, J shed 4 bases, and the junction held 5 bases outside the gene matches.

This sequence joins TRBV21-1 and TRBJ1-1; TRBD1, the D gene given by the table, was not confirmed from the DNA. TRBV21-1 is classified as a pseudogene. The CDR3 has 13 residues. The CDR3 DNA reads as TGTGCCAGTGACAGGGTCCGGAACACTGAAGCTTTCTTT. Its translation: CASDRVRNTEAFF.

This clone was observed a few times. The chain links TRBV4-2 to TRBJ2-1; 8 positions match TRBD2. V was clipped by 0 bases and J by 5 bases; unmatched bases: 12. Germline V gene data show CDR1 as LGHNA and CDR2 as YNFKEQ. The CDR3 totals 18 residues. The CDR3 region is CASSQEIGARAGDNEQFF. Here the CDR3 DNA reads TGTGCCAGCAGCCAAGAAATCGGGGCCAGAGCGGGAGACAATGAGCAGTTCTTC.

The chain has TRBV7-8 and TRBJ2-1; D is possibly TRBD1 (6 bases). V lost 5 bases to trimming and J lost 6 bases, with 8 bases between them. The CDR3 has 12 amino acids. The V gene's germline CDR1 is SGHVS and CDR2 FQNEAQ. CDR3 residues: CASSPQGNEQFF. CDR3 coding DNA: TGTGCCAGCAGCCCACAGGGCAATGAGCAGTTCTTC.

Comment on this clone: Other DNA sequences in the sample encode the same CDR3. This sequence joins TRBV28 and TRBJ1-1; 10 nucleotides line up with TRBD1. Germline V gene sequence: CDR1 MDHEN, CDR2 SYDVKM. The CDR3 runs to 13 residues. The trim removed 3 bases at V and 6 bases at J, leaving 1 base unmatched. The CDR3 bases are TGTGCCAGCAGTTTGGGACAGGGGTCTGAAGCTTTCTTT. This codes for CASSLGQGSEAFF. Full variable domain (rest looked up from reference TRBV28 and TRBJ1-1): DVKVTQSSRYLVKRTGEKVFLECVQDMDHENMFWYRQDPGLGLRLIYFSYDVKMKEKGDIPEGYSVSREKKERFSLILESASTNQTSMYLCASSLGQGSEAFFGQGTRLTVV.

The V gene is TRBV7-3, the J gene TRBJ1-3, with a possible D match to TRBD1 (5 bases). CDR3 size: 15 residues. V lost 5 bases and J lost 3, with 14 bases in between. The germline V gene has CDR1 SGHTA and CDR2 FQGTGA. The CDR3, as DNA: TGTGCCAGCAGCCCCGGAGGGGTGGGTGGAAACACCATATATTTT. It is translated as CASSPGGVGGNTIYF.

The CDR3 sequence: CASRKGGREQFF. The CDR3 DNA sequence: TGTGCCAGCCGGAAGGGCGGGAGGGAGCAGTTCTTC. J is TRBJ2-1 and V is TRBV7-2, with 8 bases that match TRBD2. Germline V gives CDR1 SGHTA, CDR2 FQGNSA. V gave up 8 bases and J gave up 10 bases; unmatched junction bases: 7. CDR3 size: 12 residues.

This chain links TRBV7-2 with TRBJ1-2; TRBD1 might be the D (6 bases). CDR1 SGHTA and CDR2 FQGNSA come from the germline V gene. V was clipped by 6 bases and J by 0 bases, with 17 bases between them. CDR3 size: 16 residues. This chain's CDR3 is CASRRLGAQSNYGYTF. CDR3 in DNA: TGTGCCAGCAGGAGGCTGGGGGCCCAATCTAACTATGGCTACACCTTC.

This clone was observed a handful of times. The chain carries TRBV12-3 or TRBV12-4 and TRBJ2-7, with a tentative D call TRBD1 (5 bases). V was cut by 3 bases and J by 2 bases, with 8 bases left in between. This CDR3 contains 13 residues. In DNA form, the CDR3 reads TGTGCCAGCAGTTTGCAGGGAACCTACGAGCAGTACTTC. Translated, it gives CASSLQGTYEQYF.

V is TRBV29-1 and J is TRBJ2-1, with 10 bases aligning to TRBD2. CDR3 length: 16 residues. The ends lost 6 bases at V and 1 base at J; junction bases unmatched: 9. Per germline, CDR1 SQVTM and CDR2 ANQGSEA. The CDR3 nucleotides read TGCAGCGTGGCACACCTAGCGGGAGTGTCCTACAATGAGCAGTTCTTC. It encodes CSVAHLAGVSYNEQFF.

This clone was observed a handful of times. The J gene is TRBJ2-3, the V gene TRBV5-5; TRBD2 might be the D (5 bases). The CDR3 has 16 residues. The V end was cut by 4 bases, the J end by 0 bases, with 15 bases between. The germline CDR1 and CDR2 sequences are SGHKS and YYEKEE (reference sequence). CDR3 in amino acids: CASSHDLSGSTDTQYF. CDR3 nucleotides: TGTGCCAGCAGCCACGACCTAAGCGGTAGCACAGATACGCAGTATTTT.

The V gene is TRBV10-2, the J gene TRBJ2-7, with no clear D. This CDR3 comprises 11 residues. V gave up 4 bases and J gave up 6 bases, with 7 bases separating them. Germline V gives CDR1 WSHSY, CDR2 SAAADI. This CDR3 reads CASSGRSEQYF. The CDR3 bases are TGCGCCAGCAGTGGAAGGAGCGAGCAGTACTTC.

The rearrangement uses TRBV5-1 and TRBJ2-1; TRBD2 agrees at 9 bases. Germline V gene lookup returns CDR1 SGHRS and CDR2 YFSETQ. The CDR3 sequence is 15 residues long. Germline trimming cut 3 bases from V and 5 bases from J; bases unmatched to any gene: 6. As DNA, the CDR3 is TGCGCCAGCAGCTATACTAGCGGGTTCAACAATGAGCAGTTCTTC. This codes for CASSYTSGFNNEQFF.

The rearrangement uses TRBV28 and TRBJ1-3; 8 nucleotides agree with TRBD1. The CDR3 covers 17 residues. Germline V gene data show CDR1 as MDHEN and CDR2 as SYDVKM. Trimming took 5 bases from V and 1 from J; bases not matched to a gene: 10. The CDR3 loop is CASSPWDRSNSGNTIYF. In DNA, the CDR3 is TGTGCCAGCAGTCCCTGGGACAGGAGCAATTCTGGAAACACCATATATTTT.

The chain combines TRBV10-1 with TRBJ1-1, with D hard to call. CDR1 is WNHNN and CDR2 is SYGVQD in the germline V gene (reference sequence). V was trimmed by 0 bases and J by 4 bases, leaving 9 bases between them. The CDR3 sequence is 14 residues long. CDR3 protein: CASSESWSGTEAFF. The CDR3 DNA sequence: TGCGCCAGCAGTGAGTCCTGGTCGGGCACTGAAGCTTTCTTT.

The rearrangement uses TRBV3-1 (or the pseudogene TRBV3-2) and TRBJ2-5, with D tentatively TRBD1 (5 bases). The ends were cut back, 4 bases at V and 1 base at J, with 10 bases in the middle. This CDR3 has 14 residues. Germline assignment: CDR1 LGHDT and CDR2 YNNKEL (reference sequence). CDR3 loop: CASSPRQLQETQYF. The DNA of the CDR3 is TGTGCCAGCAGCCCCCGACAGCTCCAAGAGACCCAGTACTTC.

The chain links TRBV9 to TRBJ2-1; D unresolved. Germline CDR1 and CDR2: SGDLS and YYNGEE. Trimming removed 0 bases at V and 5 bases at J, with 15 bases between. This CDR3 region has 16 residues. The CDR3 loop is CASSVEVQRSNNEQFF. The CDR3 nucleotides read TGTGCCAGCAGCGTAGAGGTTCAGCGATCGAACAATGAGCAGTTCTTC.

The chain combines TRBV2 with TRBJ1-1; weak D call: TRBD1 (6 bases). The CDR3 consists of 14 residues. The V gene's germline CDR1 is SNHLY and CDR2 FYNNEI. Trimming took 7 bases from V and 1 from J, leaving 13 bases between them. The CDR3 reads CASMNRVGNTEAFF. CDR3 DNA sequence: TGTGCCAGCATGAACAGGGTAGGGAACACTGAAGCTTTCTTT.

The genes are TRBV3-1 (or the pseudogene TRBV3-2) and TRBJ2-2; 13 bases fit TRBD2. This CDR3 spans 16 amino acids. The V segment lost 3 bases and the J segment 6 bases; nucleotides outside the gene matches: 4. Germline CDR1 is LGHDT and CDR2 is YNNKEL (reference sequence). This chain's CDR3 is CASSQPGLAGSGELFF. DNA for the CDR3: TGTGCCAGCAGCCAGCCGGGACTAGCGGGATCCGGGGAGCTGTTTTTT.